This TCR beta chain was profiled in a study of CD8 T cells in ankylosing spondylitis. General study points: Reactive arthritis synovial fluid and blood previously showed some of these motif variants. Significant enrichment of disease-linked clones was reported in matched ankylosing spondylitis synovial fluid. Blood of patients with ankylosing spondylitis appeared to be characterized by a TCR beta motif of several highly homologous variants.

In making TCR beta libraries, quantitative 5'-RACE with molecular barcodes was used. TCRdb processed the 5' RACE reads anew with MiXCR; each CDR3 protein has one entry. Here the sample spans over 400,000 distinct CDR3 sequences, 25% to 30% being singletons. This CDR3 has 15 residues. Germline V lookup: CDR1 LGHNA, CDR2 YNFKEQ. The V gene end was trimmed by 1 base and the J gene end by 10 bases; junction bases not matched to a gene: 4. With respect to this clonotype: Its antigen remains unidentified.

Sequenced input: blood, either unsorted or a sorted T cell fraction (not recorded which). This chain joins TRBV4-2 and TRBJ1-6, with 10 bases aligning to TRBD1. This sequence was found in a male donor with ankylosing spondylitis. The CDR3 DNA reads TGTGCCAGCAGCCAAGGGACAGGGGGTCGATCACCCCTCCACTTT. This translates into CASSQGTGGRSPLHF.